The rows below give T cell receptor beta chains drawn from one sample of a study of regulatory T cells in long-lasting Graves disease. TCRdb re-derived calls from the multiplex PCR reads in MiXCR, one entry per CDR3 protein. The table shows 350,000 to 550,000 distinct CDR3 sequences, with around 17% occurring only once. The same data also went into a second study, on T cells in Graves' hyperthyroidism and ophthalmopathy.

The sequencing here drew on peripheral blood mononuclear cells (PBMCs), taken at new diagnosis, from a patient treated with antithyroid drugs. Source of these receptors: a woman aged 18-30 years with Graves disease. The CDR3 runs from the conserved cysteine through the conserved F or W. Not every row has a clone size; where given, it reads once, few, many or a size class.

TRBV20-1	many	TRBJ2-7	CSARDTGTGGVYEQYF
TRBV27	-	TRBJ2-7	CASSQRGGRAYEQYF
TRBV5-1	many	TRBJ2-3	CASSRLQGGTDTQYF
TRBV7-8	many	TRBJ2-7	CASSFTSGNTYEQYF
TRBV11-2	many	TRBJ2-7	CASSLRDSTVWGYEQYF
TRBV2	many	TRBJ2-1	CASKGGPDEQFF
TRBV4-2	few	TRBJ2-1	CASSQVGIGTSVGYEQFF
TRBV19	-	TRBJ2-1	CASSIGEVRFF
TRBV27	many	TRBJ2-3	CASSLVVAGVDTQYF
TRBV6-1	few	TRBJ2-2	CASSGTASGELFF
TRBV27	few	TRBJ2-7	CASRPVTGIGMGEQYF
TRBV20-1	-	TRBJ1-1	CSARRDSNTEAFF
TRBV10-3	-	TRBJ1-2	CAISETGGVGYTF
TRBV2	many	TRBJ2-1	CASSLATRGLYNEQFF
TRBV20-1	-	TRBJ2-2	CSSQTGRGTGELFF
TRBV7-2	few	TRBJ2-1	CASNDRTGRNEQFF
TRBV12-3/TRBV12-4	many	TRBJ2-1	CASSWTSGNEQFF
TRBV5-6	many	TRBJ2-7	CASSTLRRLDSYEQYF
TRBV6-1	-	TRBJ2-1	CASRRQGMWVNEQFF
TRBV28	many	TRBJ2-1	CASSRGPRGNEQFF
TRBV29-1	many	TRBJ1-2	CSVADRDLGYGYTF
TRBV6-1	many	TRBJ2-3	CASSLFTRDWLTDTQYF
TRBV6-1	many	TRBJ1-5	CASSENGLHRGNNQPQHF
TRBV7-3	many	TRBJ2-3	CASSISQGVDTQYF
TRBV30	few	TRBJ2-6	CAWRGTSGPVAGANVLTF
TRBV5-1	many	TRBJ2-3	CASSLVAGGKFTDTQYF
TRBV6-2/TRBV6-3	few	TRBJ2-1	CASSPRAPNEQFF
TRBV7-2	-	TRBJ2-6	CASSFSPTGANVLTF
TRBV20-1	few	TRBJ2-5	CSTPASGRLGTQYF
TRBV15	-	TRBJ2-2	CATSLAGTGELFF
TRBV30	many	TRBJ1-5	CAWNRDFSNQPQHF
TRBV4-3	-	TRBJ2-1	CASSQEGWEGGLGNEQFF
TRBV25-1	few	TRBJ2-2	CASSDGRLTGELFF
TRBV19	-	TRBJ2-1	CASGSGNEQFF
TRBV7-2	many	TRBJ1-2	CASSSGTGIYGYTF
TRBV15	many	TRBJ2-1	CATSRGTSGSNEQFF
TRBV27	-	TRBJ2-7	CASSFGDYSYEQYF
TRBV19	-	TRBJ1-3	CASKNRVDGNTLYF
TRBV29-1	many	TRBJ2-7	CSVAGGGLTYEQYF
TRBV27	-	TRBJ2-2	CASSFVAATGELFF
TRBV7-9	many	TRBJ2-5	CASSLGLAGETQYF
TRBV7-3	-	TRBJ1-1	CASSLLGGRAEAFF
TRBV7-2	many	TRBJ2-3	CASSALPGYTQYF
TRBV4-2	-	TRBJ2-1	CASSQEAGGPNEQFF
TRBV7-9	many	TRBJ1-1	CASRTGRRTNTEAFF
TRBV2	few	TRBJ2-1	CASSSRDRGGTGNYNEQFF
TRBV4-2	-	TRBJ1-3	CASRRQGNSGNTIYF
TRBV7-3	-	TRBJ2-2	CASSLIPPSPGAGGELFF
TRBV5-1	few	TRBJ2-5	CASSLRQVQETQYF
TRBV28	many	TRBJ1-5	CASVEGGTDYQPQHF
TRBV4-1	few	TRBJ2-3	CASSRMPTSGTDTQYF
TRBV18	few	TRBJ1-1	CASSPRRLENTEAFF
TRBV30	many	TRBJ1-1	CAWSVGVLGEAFF
TRBV7-8	-	TRBJ2-7	CASSSEVGTASCEQYF
TRBV4-1	-	TRBJ2-7	CASSQETSGTTYEQYF
TRBV28	many	TRBJ2-1	CASTSYWGEDEQFF
TRBV14	-	TRBJ1-1	CASSQVGLPEAFF
TRBV7-9	many	TRBJ2-7	CASSSIAGNPLDEQYF
TRBV28	many	TRBJ1-2	CASSFSGPERGYTF